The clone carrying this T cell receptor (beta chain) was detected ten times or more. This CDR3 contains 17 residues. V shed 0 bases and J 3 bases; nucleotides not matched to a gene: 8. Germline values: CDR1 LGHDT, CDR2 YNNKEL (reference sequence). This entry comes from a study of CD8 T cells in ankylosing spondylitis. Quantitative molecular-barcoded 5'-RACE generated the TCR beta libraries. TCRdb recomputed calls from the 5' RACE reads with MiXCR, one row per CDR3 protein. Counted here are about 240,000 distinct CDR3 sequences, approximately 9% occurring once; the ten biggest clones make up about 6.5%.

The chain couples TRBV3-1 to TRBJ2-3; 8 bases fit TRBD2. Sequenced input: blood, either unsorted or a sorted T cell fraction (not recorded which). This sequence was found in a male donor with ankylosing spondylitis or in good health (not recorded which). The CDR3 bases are TGTGCCAGCAGCCAAGATGGGACTAGGTGGCGGACAGATACGCAGTATTTT. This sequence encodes CASSQDGTRWRTDTQYF.